The 9 T cell receptor beta chains below come from one sample, sequenced in a study of blood T cell repertoires in COVID-19. Using immunoSEQ multiplex PCR, the repertoire was profiled, and TCRdb retains in-frame clones only, with some absent. The table includes some 89,000 clones, approximately 78% detected once. The sample taken for sequencing was peripheral blood. The receptors shown here come from a woman of 80 years or more with acute or convalescent COVID-19.

The CDR3 region is CASSLSGSDSARLGYEQYF. The CDR3 nucleotides are TGTGCCAGCAGCTTAAGTGGTTCAGACAGCGCCCGGCTAGGGTACGAGCAGTACTTC. The chain recombines TRBV7-2 with TRBJ2-7; TRBD1 is a possible D gene (5 bases). Trimming removed 2 bases at V and 4 bases at J, with 27 bases between. This CDR3 contains 19 residues. Germline CDR1 SGHTA, CDR2 FQGNSA.

The DNA of the CDR3 is TGTGCCAGCAGCCCCGTCGTGGGCCGAGAGACCCAGTACTTC. Its translation is CASSPVVGRETQYF. The V gene is TRBV11-1, the J gene TRBJ2-5; no definite D call. The CDR3 totals 14 residues. V lost 5 bases and J lost 4, with 14 bases in between. From germline, CDR1 is SGHAT and CDR2 FQDESV (reference sequence).

This chain links TRBV7-9 with TRBJ1-4, with a tentative D call TRBD1 (5 bases). The CDR3 is made up of 16 amino acids. V lost 5 bases and J 10 bases, leaving 23 bases between the germline ends. Germline V gene lookup returns CDR1 SEHNR and CDR2 FQNEAQ (reference sequence). CDR3: CASSSSPGLGRPKLFF. CDR3 sequence (DNA): TGTGCCAGCAGCAGCTCTCCGGGCCTGGGGCGTCCAAAACTGTTTTTT.

In this sample, this clone turned up a few times. This chain links TRBV2 with TRBJ2-3, with 7 bases lining up with TRBD2. This CDR3 is 14 amino acids long. The trim removed 10 bases at V and 3 bases at J, leaving 10 bases unmatched. Germline V gene sequence: CDR1 SNHLY, CDR2 FYNNEI. This chain's CDR3 is CATQQRELTDTQYF. The CDR3 DNA reads TGTGCCACCCAACAGCGGGAACTAACAGATACGCAGTATTTT.

This clone occurred once. The chain combines TRBV18 with TRBJ1-4; D possibly corresponds to TRBD1 (5 bases). This CDR3 contains 15 residues. Per the germline V gene, CDR1 is KGHSH and CDR2 is LQKENI. Trimming removed 1 base from V and 8 bases from J, with 14 bases in between. CDR3 loop: CASSPRTEPGEKLFF. For the CDR3, the DNA is TGTGCCAGCTCACCACGAACTGAGCCAGGGGAAAAACTGTTTTTT.

The gene calls are TRBV11-3 and TRBJ2-1; weak D call: TRBD1 (5 bases). Germline V gives CDR1 SGHNT, CDR2 YENEEA. This CDR3 is 14 amino acids long. V lost 1 base and J lost 5, with 9 bases in between. Here the CDR3 reads CASSLAGFDNEQFF. The CDR3 DNA follows: TGTGCCAGCAGCTTAGCAGGGTTCGACAATGAGCAGTTCTTC. Variable domain in full (rest from reference TRBV11-3 and TRBJ2-1): EAGVVQSPRYKIIEKKQPVAFWCNPISGHNTLYWYLQNLGQGPELLIRYENEEAVDDSQLPKDRFSAERLKGVDSTLKIQPAELGDSAVYLCASSLAGFDNEQFFGPGTRLTVL.

This clone was detected a few times. This rearrangement joins TRBV5-1 to TRBJ2-6, with D possibly TRBD1 on 5 matching bases. Trimming left V 7 bases short and J 1 base short, with 12 bases between. The CDR3 runs 15 residues. The germline V gene has CDR1 SGHRS and CDR2 YFSETQ. As DNA, the CDR3 is TGCGCCAGCTCCACAGGAGAGTCTGGGGCCAACGTCCTGACTTTC. It codes for CASSTGESGANVLTF.

This rearrangement joins TRBV14 to TRBJ2-1; D is unresolved. CDR1 SGHDN and CDR2 FVKESK come from the germline V gene. V lost 0 bases and J 2 bases, leaving 11 bases between the germline ends. This CDR3 is 16 amino acids long. The CDR3 loop is CASSQESQATYNEQFF. Here the CDR3 DNA reads TGTGCCAGCAGCCAAGAAAGCCAGGCAACCTACAATGAGCAGTTCTTC.

This chain joins TRBV5-1 and TRBJ2-6; possible D gene TRBD1, 6 bases. Germline CDR1 reads SGHRS; CDR2 reads YFSETQ. Trimming shortened V by 3 bases and J by 0 bases, and 16 bases separated the two germline ends. The CDR3 loop spans 18 amino acids. CDR3 sequence reads: CASSWGQALISGANVLTF. The CDR3 DNA follows: TGCGCCAGCAGCTGGGGGCAGGCGCTAATCTCTGGGGCCAACGTCCTGACTTTC. The full variable domain, rest sourced from reference TRBV5-1 and TRBJ2-6, is KAGVTQTPRYLIKTRGQQVTLSCSPISGHRSVSWYQQTPGQGLQFLFEYFSETQRNKGNFPGRFSGRQFSNSRSEMNVSTLELGDSALYLCASSWGQALISGANVLTFGAGSRLTVL.